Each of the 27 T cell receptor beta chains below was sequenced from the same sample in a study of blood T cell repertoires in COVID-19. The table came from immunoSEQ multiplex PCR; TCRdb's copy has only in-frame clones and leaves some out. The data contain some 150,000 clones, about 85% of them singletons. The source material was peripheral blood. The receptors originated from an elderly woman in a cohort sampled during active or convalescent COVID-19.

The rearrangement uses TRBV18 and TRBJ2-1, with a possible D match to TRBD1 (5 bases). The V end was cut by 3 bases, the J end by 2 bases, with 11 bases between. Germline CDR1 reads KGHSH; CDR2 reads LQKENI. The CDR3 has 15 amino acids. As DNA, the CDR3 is TGTGCCAGCTCACCTCCGTCGACAGCCTACAATGAGCAGTTCTTC. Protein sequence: CASSPPSTAYNEQFF.

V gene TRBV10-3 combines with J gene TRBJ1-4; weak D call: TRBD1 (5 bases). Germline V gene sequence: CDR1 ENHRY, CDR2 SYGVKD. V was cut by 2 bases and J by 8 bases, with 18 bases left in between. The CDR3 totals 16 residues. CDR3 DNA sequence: TGTGCCATCAGTGAGGCGGCGGGACCGGGGGGGGAAAAACTGTTTTTT. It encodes CAISEAAGPGGEKLFF.

The CDR3: CASSLGGFSGANVLTF. CDR3 bases: TGTGCCAGCAGCTTGGGAGGGTTCTCTGGGGCCAACGTCCTGACTTTC. The V call is TRBV5-8, the J call TRBJ2-6; D possibly corresponds to TRBD2 (5 bases). The CDR3 has 16 amino acids. The V end was cut by 0 bases, the J end by 0 bases, with 7 bases between. Germline V gives CDR1 SGHTS, CDR2 YDEGEE.

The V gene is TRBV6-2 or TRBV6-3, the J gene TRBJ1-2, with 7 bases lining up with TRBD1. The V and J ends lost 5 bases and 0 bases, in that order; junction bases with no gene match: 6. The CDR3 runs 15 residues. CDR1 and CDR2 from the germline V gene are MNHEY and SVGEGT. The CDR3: CASSAPGQTNYGYTF. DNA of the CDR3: TGTGCCAGCAGTGCCCCGGGACAGACTAACTATGGCTACACCTTC.

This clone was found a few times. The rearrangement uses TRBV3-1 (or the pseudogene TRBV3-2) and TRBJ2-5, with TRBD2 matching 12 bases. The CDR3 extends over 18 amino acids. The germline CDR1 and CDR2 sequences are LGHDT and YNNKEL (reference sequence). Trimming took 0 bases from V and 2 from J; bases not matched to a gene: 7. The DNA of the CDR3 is TGTGCCAGCAGCCAAGATTGGGGACTAGCGGGTTGGCAAGAGACCCAGTACTTC. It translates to CASSQDWGLAGWQETQYF.

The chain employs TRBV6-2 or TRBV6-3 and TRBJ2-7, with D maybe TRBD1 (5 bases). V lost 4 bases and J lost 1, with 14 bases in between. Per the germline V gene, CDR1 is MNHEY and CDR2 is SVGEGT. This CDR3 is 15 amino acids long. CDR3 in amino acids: CASSSPGSTSYEQYF. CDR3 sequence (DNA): TGTGCCAGCAGTTCGCCAGGGTCCACATCCTACGAGCAGTACTTC.

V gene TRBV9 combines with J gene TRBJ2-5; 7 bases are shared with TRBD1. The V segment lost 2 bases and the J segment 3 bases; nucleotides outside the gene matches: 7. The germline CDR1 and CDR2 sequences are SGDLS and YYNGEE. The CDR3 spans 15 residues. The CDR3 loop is CASSVAPQGEETQYF. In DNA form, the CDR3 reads TGTGCCAGCAGCGTTGCCCCTCAGGGGGAAGAGACCCAGTACTTC.

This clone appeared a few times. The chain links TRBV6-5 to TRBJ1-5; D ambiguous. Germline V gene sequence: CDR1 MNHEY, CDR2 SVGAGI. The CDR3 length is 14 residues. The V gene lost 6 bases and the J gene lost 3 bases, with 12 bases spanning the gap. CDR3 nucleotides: TGTGCCAGCAGCAGAGGAGGGTACAATCAGCCCCAGCATTTT. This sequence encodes CASSRGGYNQPQHF.

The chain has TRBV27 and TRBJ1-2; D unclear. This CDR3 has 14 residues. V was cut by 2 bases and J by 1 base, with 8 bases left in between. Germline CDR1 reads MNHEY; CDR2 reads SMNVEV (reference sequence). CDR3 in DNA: TGTGCCAGCAGTTTAGCCGGACTTAACTATGGCTACACCTTC. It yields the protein CASSLAGLNYGYTF.

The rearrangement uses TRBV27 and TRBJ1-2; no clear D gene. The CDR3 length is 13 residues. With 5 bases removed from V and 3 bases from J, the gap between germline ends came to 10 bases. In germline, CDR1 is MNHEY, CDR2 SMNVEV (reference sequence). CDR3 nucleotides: TGTGCCAGCAGTCCGCAGAGGGACTATGGCTACACCTTC. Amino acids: CASSPQRDYGYTF.

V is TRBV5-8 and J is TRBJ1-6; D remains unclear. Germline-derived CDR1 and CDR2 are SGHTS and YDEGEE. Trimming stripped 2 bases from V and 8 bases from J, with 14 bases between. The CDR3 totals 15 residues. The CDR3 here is CASSLRTENYSPLHF. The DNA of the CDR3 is TGTGCCAGCAGCTTAAGAACAGAAAATTATTCACCCCTCCACTTT.

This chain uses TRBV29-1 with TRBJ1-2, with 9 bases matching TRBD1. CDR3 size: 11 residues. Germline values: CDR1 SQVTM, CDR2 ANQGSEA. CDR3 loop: CSDRGVGGYTF. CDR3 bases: TGCTCTGACAGGGGGGTAGGAGGCTACACCTTC. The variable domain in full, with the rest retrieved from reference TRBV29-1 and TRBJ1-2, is SAVISQKPSRDICQRGTSLTIQCQVDSQVTMMFWYRQQPGQSLTLIATANQGSEATYESGFVIDKFPISRPNLTFSTLTVSNMSPEDSSIYLCSDRGVGGYTFGSGTRLTVV.

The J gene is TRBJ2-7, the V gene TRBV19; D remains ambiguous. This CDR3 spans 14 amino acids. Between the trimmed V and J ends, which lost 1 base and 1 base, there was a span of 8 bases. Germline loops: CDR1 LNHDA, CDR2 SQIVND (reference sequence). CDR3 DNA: TGTGCCAGTAGTATAGGGCCCCAATCCTACGAGCAGTACTTC. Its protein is CASSIGPQSYEQYF.

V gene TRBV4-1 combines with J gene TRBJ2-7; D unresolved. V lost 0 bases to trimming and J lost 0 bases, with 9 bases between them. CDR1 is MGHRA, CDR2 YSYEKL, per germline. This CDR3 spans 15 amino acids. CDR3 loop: CASSQEGRPSYEQYF. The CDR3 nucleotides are TGCGCCAGCAGCCAAGAAGGCAGGCCCTCCTACGAGCAGTACTTC.

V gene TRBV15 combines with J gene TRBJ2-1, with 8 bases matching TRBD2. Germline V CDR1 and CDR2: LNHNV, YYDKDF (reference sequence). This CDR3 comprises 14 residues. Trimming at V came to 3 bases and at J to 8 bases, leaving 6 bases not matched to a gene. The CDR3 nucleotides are TGTGCCACCAGCAGGCCCGGACTAGCTGATGAGCAGTTCTTC. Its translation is CATSRPGLADEQFF.

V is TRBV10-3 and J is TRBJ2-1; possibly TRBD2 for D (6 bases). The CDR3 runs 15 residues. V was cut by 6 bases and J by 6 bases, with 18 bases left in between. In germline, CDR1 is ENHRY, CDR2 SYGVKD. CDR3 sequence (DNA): TGTGCCATCAGATCGGGACTCCGTACGTCCAATGAGCAGTTCTTC. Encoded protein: CAIRSGLRTSNEQFF.

This CDR3 reads CASRGGEVNSPLHF. In DNA form, the CDR3 reads TGTGCCAGCAGGGGGGGGGAGGTAAATTCACCCCTCCACTTT. This chain connects TRBV7-9 to TRBJ1-6, with a possible D match to TRBD1 (5 bases). This CDR3 is 14 amino acids long. Trimming took 6 bases from V and 7 from J, leaving 13 bases between them. In germline, CDR1 is SEHNR, CDR2 FQNEAQ (reference sequence).

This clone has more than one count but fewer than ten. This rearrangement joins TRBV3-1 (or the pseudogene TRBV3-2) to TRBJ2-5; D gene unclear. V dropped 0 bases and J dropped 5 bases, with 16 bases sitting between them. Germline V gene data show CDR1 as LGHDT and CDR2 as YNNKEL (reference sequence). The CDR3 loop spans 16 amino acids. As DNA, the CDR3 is TGTGCCAGCAGCCAAGATCACGCGGCCGTGGTGGAGACCCAGTACTTC. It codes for CASSQDHAAVVETQYF.

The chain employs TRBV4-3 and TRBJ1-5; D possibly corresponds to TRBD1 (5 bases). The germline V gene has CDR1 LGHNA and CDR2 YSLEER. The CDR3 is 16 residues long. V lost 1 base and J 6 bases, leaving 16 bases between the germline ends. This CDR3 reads CASSQGWGEGGQPQHF. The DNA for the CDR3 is TGCGCCAGCAGCCAAGGATGGGGGGAAGGCGGTCAGCCCCAGCATTTT.

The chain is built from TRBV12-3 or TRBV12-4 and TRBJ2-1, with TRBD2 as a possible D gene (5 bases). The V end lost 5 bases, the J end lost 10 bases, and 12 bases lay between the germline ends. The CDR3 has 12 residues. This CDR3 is CASSLWLAEQFF. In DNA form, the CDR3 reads TGTGCCAGCAGTCTCTGGCTAGCCGAGCAGTTCTTC.

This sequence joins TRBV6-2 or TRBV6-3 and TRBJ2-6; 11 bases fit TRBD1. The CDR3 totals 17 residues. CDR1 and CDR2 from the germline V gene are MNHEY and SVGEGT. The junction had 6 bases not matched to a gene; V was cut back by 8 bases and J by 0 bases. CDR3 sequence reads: CASGLDRGLSGANVLTF. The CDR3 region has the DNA TGTGCCAGCGGCCTGGACAGGGGGCTCTCTGGGGCCAACGTCCTGACTTTC.

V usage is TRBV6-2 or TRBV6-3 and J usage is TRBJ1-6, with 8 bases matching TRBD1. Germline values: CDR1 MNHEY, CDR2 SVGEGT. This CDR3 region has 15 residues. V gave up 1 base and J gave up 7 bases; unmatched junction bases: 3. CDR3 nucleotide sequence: TGTGCCAGCAGTTACTTGGGACAGGTGAATTCACCCCTCCACTTT. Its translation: CASSYLGQVNSPLHF.

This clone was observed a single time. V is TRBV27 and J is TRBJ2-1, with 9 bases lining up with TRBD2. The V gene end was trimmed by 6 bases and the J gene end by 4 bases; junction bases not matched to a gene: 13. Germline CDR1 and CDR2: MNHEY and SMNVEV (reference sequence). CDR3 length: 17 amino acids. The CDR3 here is CASSTPSSGGDYNEQFF. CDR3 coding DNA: TGTGCCAGCAGCACCCCCAGTAGCGGGGGAGATTACAATGAGCAGTTCTTC.

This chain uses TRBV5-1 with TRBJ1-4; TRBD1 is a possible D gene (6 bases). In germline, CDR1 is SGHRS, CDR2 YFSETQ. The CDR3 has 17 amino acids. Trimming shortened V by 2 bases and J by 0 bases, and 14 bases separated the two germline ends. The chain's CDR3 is CASSFGQPGATNEKLFF. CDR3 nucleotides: TGCGCCAGCAGCTTTGGACAGCCAGGCGCAACTAATGAAAAACTGTTTTTT.

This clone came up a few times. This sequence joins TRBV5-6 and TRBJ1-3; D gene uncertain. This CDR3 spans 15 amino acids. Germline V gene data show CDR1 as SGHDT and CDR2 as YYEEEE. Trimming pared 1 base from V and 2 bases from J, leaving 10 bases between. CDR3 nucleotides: TGTGCCAGCAGCTTGCTGGTGAGGGCTGGAAACACCATATATTTT. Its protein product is CASSLLVRAGNTIYF.

Here the CDR3 reads CASSVDPQGVTGELFF. The CDR3 DNA reads as TGTGCCAGCAGCGTAGATCCTCAAGGGGTAACCGGGGAGCTGTTTTTT. V usage is TRBV9 and J usage is TRBJ2-2; tentatively, D is TRBD1 (5 bases). This CDR3 comprises 16 residues. V lost 0 bases to trimming and J lost 5 bases, with 14 bases between them. Germline loops: CDR1 SGDLS, CDR2 YYNGEE.

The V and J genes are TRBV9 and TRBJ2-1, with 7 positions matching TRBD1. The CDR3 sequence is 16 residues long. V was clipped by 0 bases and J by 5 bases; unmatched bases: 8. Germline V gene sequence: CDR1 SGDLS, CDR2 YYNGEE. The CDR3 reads CASSVVGGPFDNEQFF. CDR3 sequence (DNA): TGTGCCAGCAGCGTAGTAGGGGGCCCCTTTGACAATGAGCAGTTCTTC.